This entry features one TCR beta chain sequence. The junction and the germline gene differ at one end; a read error may be behind it. The CDR3 is 11 amino acids. Looked up from germline, CDR1 is SGHTA and CDR2 is FQGTGA. TCRdb's table, derived via immunoSEQ multiplex PCR, lists solely in-frame clones and lacks some. The sample lists roughly 1.4 million clones, less than 99% occurring once. The data are from a study of shared clonotypes between healthy human individuals. This TCR was sampled from a man aged 25-45 years in good health. Sequencing was carried out using naive CD4+ T cells sorted from blood. The subset was: CD45RA+ positively selected. The V gene is TRBV7-3, the J gene TRBJ2-1; no definite D call. Here the CDR3 DNA reads TGTGCCAGCAGCTTATTAGGACCTATCGTCTTC. Amino acid sequence: CASSLLGPIVF.